This TCR beta chain originates from a study of cytomegalovirus exposure and HLA in healthy donors. V shed 7 bases, J shed 5 bases, and the junction held 8 bases outside the gene matches. There are 14 residues in the CDR3. Germline V gene sequence: CDR1 SGHRS, CDR2 YFSETQ. The PCR contained 60 Vbeta and 13 Jbeta primers. The repertoire was sequenced with immunoSEQ multiplex PCR; TCRdb's copy has only in-frame clones and lacks some. Among some 200,000 clones listed, more than 75% were seen once. The sequence was collected from a woman in her forties in good health and CMV-seronegative. J is TRBJ2-7 and V is TRBV5-1, with 11 bases fitting TRBD1. Material for sequencing was PBMCs. The CDR3 reads CASQGQGVVDEQYF. The CDR3 DNA sequence: TGCGCCAGCCAGGGACAGGGGGTCGTCGACGAGCAGTACTTC.